This TCR beta chain came from a study of T cell repertoires in cytomegalovirus infection. Whole-study context: Carrying CMV and the relevant HLA type showed in public TCR beta signatures. Study-wide results and caveats: HLA-C-restricted CMV-specific TCR beta clonotypes were dominant in the ex vivo response. Cumulative public TCR beta family frequency identified CMV carriers with the relevant HLA.

This clonotype was found many times. No antigen is known for it. The CDR3 has 15 residues. CDR1 is SGHTA and CDR2 is FQGNSA in the germline V gene. The V and J ends lost 5 bases and 0 bases respectively, with 11 bases between them. TCRdb reprocessed the reads with MiXCR, giving one entry per CDR3 protein. The sample records around 550,000 distinct CDR3 sequences, around 27% being singletons. This TCR came from a human donor in good health (CMV status not recorded). Some clones in this sample may be carry-over from other donors' samples. The sequencing input was PBMCs. V usage is TRBV7-2 and J usage is TRBJ2-4; D ambiguous. CDR3 in amino acids: CASSPWLIAKNIQYF. In DNA form, the CDR3 reads TGTGCCAGCAGCCCCTGGCTGATAGCCAAAAACATTCAGTACTTC. The full variable domain, with the rest looked up from reference TRBV7-2 and TRBJ2-4, is GAGVSQSPSNKVTEKGKDVELRCDPISGHTALYWYRQSLGQGLEFLIYFQGNSAPDKSGLPSDRFSAERTGGSVSTLTIQRTQQEDSAVYLCASSPWLIAKNIQYFGAGTRLSVL.